The 17 T cell receptor beta chains given below trace back to one sample, sequenced in a study of control samples from healthy donors and cancer patients. Clones were sequenced by immunoSEQ multiplex PCR, and TCRdb holds only the in-frame ones, with some missing. The sample comprises approximately 140,000 clones, 75% to 95% of which are singletons, and around 7.3% rests with the top ten. Sequenced sample: blood. These TCRs come from a young man in good health.

The chain couples TRBV12-3 or TRBV12-4 to TRBJ2-7, with unresolved D. The V gene lost 3 bases and the J gene lost 4 bases, with 7 bases spanning the gap. The CDR3 extends over 12 amino acids. The CDR3 reads CASSLGLYEQYF. In DNA, the CDR3 is TGTGCCAGCAGTTTGGGCCTATACGAGCAGTACTTC.

The chain combines TRBV4-1 with TRBJ2-2; either TRBD1 or TRBD2 may supply D (5 bases each). Trimming removed 2 bases from V and 6 bases from J, with 16 bases in between. Per the germline V gene, CDR1 is MGHRA and CDR2 is YSYEKL. The CDR3 has 16 residues. The CDR3 sequence: CASSQPRDLSPGELFF. The CDR3 nucleotides are TGCGCCAGCAGCCAACCAAGGGACCTCTCCCCCGGGGAGCTGTTTTTT.

The chain joins TRBV28 to TRBJ1-2; D remains unclear. Trimming cost V 7 bases and J 7 bases, with 16 bases left between them. The CDR3 is 13 residues long. Germline CDR1 reads MDHEN; CDR2 reads SYDVKM. The CDR3 nucleotides read TGTGCCAGCATTGACCGGGCCTCTTTTGGCTACACCTTC. It yields the protein CASIDRASFGYTF.

V and J are TRBV5-4 and TRBJ2-1; 11 bases agree with TRBD2. Germline assignment: CDR1 SGHNT and CDR2 YYREEE (reference sequence). V lost 1 base and J lost 5; bases outside the gene matches: 8. The CDR3 totals 17 residues. The CDR3 protein is CASSLSSGGASHNEQFF. The CDR3 region has the DNA TGTGCCAGCAGCTTGAGTAGCGGGGGGGCGAGTCACAATGAGCAGTTCTTC.

In this sample, this clone turned up once. The DNA of the CDR3 is TGCGCCAGCAGCCAAGTAGGGGCGGTGAGAAACACCATATATTTT. Residues: CASSQVGAVRNTIYF. This chain uses TRBV4-1 with TRBJ1-3; possibly TRBD1 for D (5 bases). The CDR3 is made up of 15 amino acids. Germline values: CDR1 MGHRA, CDR2 YSYEKL. V lost 1 base and J lost 5, with 12 bases in between.

This clone was counted only a few times. The chain uses TRBV2 and TRBJ1-1; 7 bases fit TRBD1. V was clipped by 6 bases and J by 3 bases; unmatched bases: 10. Germline CDR1 is SNHLY and CDR2 is FYNNEI. The CDR3 has 15 amino acids. CDR3 coding DNA: TGTGCCAGCAGGGATACAGGGGATTGGGACACTGAAGCTTTCTTT. This translates into CASRDTGDWDTEAFF.

This clone was detected a few times. This chain links TRBV10-1 with TRBJ2-1; D remains ambiguous. The CDR3 has 13 residues. V lost 4 bases and J lost 6, with 10 bases in between. The V gene's germline CDR1 is WNHNN and CDR2 SYGVQD (reference sequence). CDR3 in DNA: TGCGCCAGCAGTGCATCTATCGCCAATGAGCAGTTCTTC. Residues: CASSASIANEQFF.

The V gene is TRBV24-1, the J gene TRBJ2-1; 10 nucleotides agree with TRBD1. The CDR3 spans 15 residues. CDR1 is KGHDR, CDR2 SFDVKD, per germline. The J segment lost 6 bases and the V segment lost 3 bases, leaving 4 bases of the junction unmatched. The CDR3 nucleotides are TGTGCCACCAGTGATACTCGGACAGGGGGCAATGAGCAGTTCTTC. Encoded protein: CATSDTRTGGNEQFF.

This clone was counted once. The V and J genes are TRBV18 and TRBJ1-1, with unresolved D. The germline CDR1 and CDR2 sequences are KGHSH and LQKENI. This CDR3 has 14 residues. The V gene lost 5 bases and the J gene lost 5 bases, with 15 bases spanning the gap. The CDR3 here is CASSNDGVLTEAFF. The CDR3 nucleotides read TGTGCCAGCTCAAACGATGGGGTGCTGACTGAAGCTTTCTTT. The whole variable domain, remainder taken from reference TRBV18 and TRBJ1-1, is NAGVMQNPRHLVRRRGQEARLRCSPMKGHSHVYWYRQLPEEGLKFMVYLQKENIIDESGMPKERFSAEFPKEGPSILRIQQVVRGDSAAYFCASSNDGVLTEAFFGQGTRLTVV.

The chain carries TRBV7-3 and TRBJ2-1; weak D call: TRBD2 (5 bases). The CDR3 contains 14 residues. Trimming pared 1 base from V and 4 bases from J, leaving 8 bases between. CDR1 and CDR2 (germline): SGHTA, FQGTGA. CDR3 DNA: TGTGCCAGCAGCTTAAACCCGGGATACAATGAGCAGTTCTTC. It yields the protein CASSLNPGYNEQFF.

The chain uses TRBV7-3 and TRBJ2-7; TRBD1 matches 10 bases. The CDR3 extends over 15 amino acids. Trimming removed 3 bases from V and 6 bases from J; junction bases left unmatched: 8. Per the germline V gene, CDR1 is SGHTA and CDR2 is FQGTGA. Written as DNA, the CDR3 is TGTGCCAGCAGCTTTCCCGAGGGACAGGGGCGCGAGCAGTACTTC. Amino acid sequence: CASSFPEGQGREQYF. The full variable domain, in which reference TRBV7-3 and TRBJ2-7 provide the parts outside the CDR3, is GAGVSQTPSNKVTEKGKYVELRCDPISGHTALYWYRQSLGQGPEFLIYFQGTGAADDSGLPNDRFFAVRPEGSVSTLKIQRTERGDSAVYLCASSFPEGQGREQYFGPGTRLTVT.

The V call is TRBV5-1, the J call TRBJ1-2; D might be TRBD1 (5 bases). Trimming removed 0 bases from V and 6 bases from J, with 15 bases in between. In germline, CDR1 is SGHRS, CDR2 YFSETQ. The CDR3 covers 15 residues. This CDR3 reads CASSLVLEGQNGYTF. For the CDR3, the DNA is TGCGCCAGCAGCTTGGTCCTGGAAGGACAAAATGGCTACACCTTC. The variable domain in full, with the rest retrieved from reference TRBV5-1 and TRBJ1-2, is KAGVTQTPRYLIKTRGQQVTLSCSPISGHRSVSWYQQTPGQGLQFLFEYFSETQRNKGNFPGRFSGRQFSNSRSEMNVSTLELGDSALYLCASSLVLEGQNGYTFGSGTRLTVV.

The V and J genes are TRBV5-1 and TRBJ1-2, with 7 nucleotides matching TRBD1. This CDR3 is 17 amino acids long. Germline CDR1 and CDR2: SGHRS and YFSETQ. Trimming cost V 2 bases and J 7 bases; bases outside gene matches: 17. The CDR3 loop is CASSLIGGRGRSGGYTF. The CDR3 nucleotides read TGCGCCAGCAGCTTAATCGGAGGCAGGGGGAGATCCGGTGGCTACACCTTC.

In DNA form, the CDR3 reads TGTGCCAGCAGTTTAGCGGAAGAGACCCAGTACTTC. Encoded protein: CASSLAEETQYF. V usage is TRBV12-3 or TRBV12-4 and J usage is TRBJ2-5; D is unresolved. CDR3 length equals 12 residues. Trimming pared 0 bases from V and 3 bases from J, leaving 2 bases between.

The chain joins TRBV7-2 to TRBJ2-3; 8 bases match TRBD2. The CDR3 spans 15 residues. CDR1 is SGHTA, CDR2 FQGNSA, per germline. Trimming at V came to 5 bases and at J to 4 bases, leaving 8 bases not matched to a gene. The chain's CDR3 is CASSTAGGAPDTQYF. The CDR3 DNA is TGTGCCAGCAGCACTGCCGGGGGGGCCCCAGATACGCAGTATTTT.

The chain uses TRBV20-1 and TRBJ1-1; D not certain. V gave up 6 bases and J gave up 1 base, with 0 bases separating them. The CDR3 runs 9 residues. Germline CDR1 DFQATT, CDR2 SNEGSKA (reference sequence). For the CDR3, the DNA is TGCAGTGCGAACACTGAAGCTTTCTTT. Protein product: CSANTEAFF.

The V gene is TRBV19, the J gene TRBJ1-5, with D possibly matching TRBD1 (5 bases). CDR1 and CDR2 from the germline V gene are LNHDA and SQIVND (reference sequence). Between the trimmed V and J ends, which lost 6 bases and 5 bases, there was a span of 11 bases. This CDR3 spans 13 amino acids. CDR3 sequence reads: CASRDGGHQPQHF. Here the CDR3 DNA reads TGTGCCAGTAGGGATGGGGGTCATCAGCCCCAGCATTTT. The whole variable domain, remainder taken from reference TRBV19 and TRBJ1-5, is DGGITQSPKYLFRKEGQNVTLSCEQNLNHDAMYWYRQDPGQGLRLIYYSQIVNDFQKGDIAEGYSVSREKKESFPLTVTSAQKNPTAFYLCASRDGGHQPQHFGDGTRLSIL.